A selection of T cell receptor beta chains follows, all from one sample in a study of cytomegalovirus exposure and HLA in healthy donors. Generated by immunoSEQ multiplex PCR, the TCRdb table keeps only in-frame clones and is missing some. The table shows about 130,000 clones, with roughly 89% occurring only once. The sample was PBMCs. These receptors originate from a woman in her late teens or twenties in good health and CMV-seropositive. The CDR3 runs from the conserved cysteine through the conserved F or W.

J gene,V gene,CDR3 protein
TRBJ2-7,TRBV7-6,CASSLYAGMGEQYF
TRBJ2-2,TRBV19,CASSKGTANTGELFF
TRBJ1-5,TRBV2,CAGNRDSEQPQHF
TRBJ2-7,TRBV10-3,CATGQRGPSYEQYF
TRBJ1-1,TRBV5-1,CASSGQGLTAEAFF
TRBJ2-7,TRBV6-5,CASTRQGSSYEQYF
TRBJ1-1,TRBV29-1,CSVKPTNRDSTEAFF
TRBJ2-5,TRBV29-1,CSGGGGRETQYF
TRBJ1-2,TRBV5-1,CASSFEGAFGYTF
TRBJ1-6,TRBV19,CASSTGGTGSSPLHF
TRBJ1-3,TRBV10-3,CAISVGASGNTIYF
TRBJ2-3,TRBV9,CASSVQQGAGDTQYF
TRBJ1-2,TRBV5-4,CASSWGQGIGSGYTF